Shown below are 14 T cell receptor beta chains from a single sample sequenced in a study of cytotoxic CD8 clonotypes in ibrutinib-treated CLL. Method: immunoSEQ multiplex PCR; TCRdb's copy keeps in-frame clones and lacks some. This repertoire shows fewer than 200,000 clones, less than 85% found once; its top ten account for roughly 4.5%. The source was PBMCs, collected after 24 months of ibrutinib treatment. Receptor source: a human donor with chronic lymphocytic leukemia.

The genes are TRBV2 and TRBJ1-1; D is ambiguous. The CDR3 has 14 amino acids. Germline CDR1 reads SNHLY; CDR2 reads FYNNEI. Trimming left V 6 bases short and J 2 bases short, with 13 bases between. The CDR3 DNA sequence: TGTGCCAGCAGGCTCCACTCGTCCAACACTGAAGCTTTCTTT. Translated, it gives CASRLHSSNTEAFF. Complete variable domain (other parts from reference TRBV2 and TRBJ1-1): EPEVTQTPSHQVTQMGQEVILRCVPISNHLYFYWYRQILGQKVEFLVSFYNNEISEKSEIFDDQFSVERPDGSNFTLKIRSTKLEDSAMYFCASRLHSSNTEAFFGQGTRLTVV.

The chain uses TRBV27 and TRBJ2-1, with a possible D match to TRBD1 (5 bases). The V end was cut by 2 bases, the J end by 2 bases, with 7 bases between. Per germline, CDR1 MNHEY and CDR2 SMNVEV (reference sequence). The CDR3 spans 14 residues. CDR3 sequence: CASSLAGTYNEQFF. CDR3 coding DNA: TGTGCCAGCAGTTTAGCAGGGACCTACAATGAGCAGTTCTTC.

The chain recombines TRBV14 with TRBJ1-1; maybe TRBD1 (6 bases). Germline V CDR1 and CDR2: SGHDN, FVKESK. The CDR3 length is 14 residues. Trimming stripped 4 bases from V and 5 bases from J, with 14 bases between. The CDR3 DNA sequence: TGTGCCAGCAGCCTAGAGTCAGGGGTAACTGAAGCTTTCTTT. Encoded protein: CASSLESGVTEAFF. Supplemented by reference TRBV14 and TRBJ1-1, the full variable domain reads EAGVTQFPSHSVIEKGQTVTLRCDPISGHDNLYWYRRVMGKEIKFLLHFVKESKQDESGMPNNRFLAERTGGTYSTLKVQPAELEDSGVYFCASSLESGVTEAFFGQGTRLTVV.

The rearrangement joins TRBV4-3 to TRBJ1-2; 7 nucleotides agree with TRBD1. CDR1 is LGHNA and CDR2 is YSLEER in the germline V gene. V lost 3 bases, J lost 6 bases, and 7 bases stayed unmatched. The CDR3 sequence is 14 residues long. The CDR3 sequence: CASSQAGTANGYTF. In DNA, the CDR3 is TGCGCCAGCAGCCAGGCCGGGACAGCGAATGGCTACACCTTC.

This clone occurred many times. This sequence joins TRBV4-3 and TRBJ2-1; 11 bases are a match to TRBD2. The V gene end was trimmed by 3 bases and the J gene end by 10 bases; junction bases not matched to a gene: 2. Germline V gives CDR1 LGHNA, CDR2 YSLEER. The CDR3 covers 13 residues. This CDR3 reads CASSQGLAEEQFF. The CDR3 DNA reads TGCGCCAGCAGCCAGGGACTAGCGGAGGAGCAGTTCTTC.

The chain's CDR3 is CASRDGGGSSYNEQFF. Here the CDR3 DNA reads TGCGCCAGCAGGGACGGCGGCGGGAGCTCCTACAATGAGCAGTTCTTC. This chain joins TRBV5-1 and TRBJ2-1; 7 bases line up with TRBD2. CDR3 length: 16 amino acids. J lost 0 bases, V lost 5 bases, and 8 bases had no gene match. CDR1 is SGHRS, CDR2 YFSETQ, per germline.

The CDR3 DNA is TGTGCCAGCAGCTTAGCAGGTCAGGCTAATTCACCCCTCCACTTT. Protein: CASSLAGQANSPLHF. The J gene is TRBJ1-6, the V gene TRBV11-2, with D uncertain. Germline CDR1 is SGHAT and CDR2 is FQNNGV. V gave up 1 base and J gave up 6 bases, with 10 bases separating them. The length of the CDR3 is 15 residues.

V usage is TRBV6-4 and J usage is TRBJ1-1; tentative D call: TRBD1 (5 bases). CDR1 and CDR2 from the germline V gene are MRHNA and SNTAGT. The V and J ends lost 5 bases and 2 bases respectively, with 9 bases between them. CDR3 size: 13 residues. The CDR3 DNA reads TGTGCCAGCAGTTCTGACAGTAACACTGAAGCTTTCTTT. Its translation: CASSSDSNTEAFF.

This chain links TRBV5-1 with TRBJ2-2; TRBD1 or TRBD2 may be the D gene (5 bases each). Germline V gene data show CDR1 as SGHRS and CDR2 as YFSETQ. V was cut by 6 bases and J by 6 bases, with 15 bases left in between. This CDR3 is built from 14 residues. CDR3 loop: CASNGGYLAGELFF. DNA of the CDR3: TGCGCCAGCAATGGGGGATATCTGGCCGGGGAGCTGTTTTTT.

This chain connects TRBV4-1 to TRBJ2-1; perhaps D is TRBD1 or TRBD2 (5 bases each). The CDR3 totals 16 residues. CDR1 is MGHRA, CDR2 YSYEKL, per germline. V lost 4 bases, J lost 8 bases, and 21 bases lay in between. The CDR3 bases are TGCGCCAGCAGCCCAAGGCCCCCGGGGCTAGCCCATGAGCAGTTCTTC. Its translation is CASSPRPPGLAHEQFF.

This chain's CDR3 is CASSSDRGSYNEQFF. CDR3 bases: TGTGCCAGCAGCTCGGACAGGGGGTCCTACAATGAGCAGTTCTTC. V and J are TRBV7-3 and TRBJ2-1, with 10 nucleotides matching TRBD1. The CDR3 consists of 15 residues. In germline, CDR1 is SGHTA, CDR2 FQGTGA. J was trimmed by 1 base and V by 4 bases; bases with no gene match: 1. The variable domain in full, with the rest retrieved from reference TRBV7-3 and TRBJ2-1, is GAGVSQTPSNKVTEKGKYVELRCDPISGHTALYWYRQSLGQGPEFLIYFQGTGAADDSGLPNDRFFAVRPEGSVSTLKIQRTERGDSAVYLCASSSDRGSYNEQFFGPGTRLTVL.

The V and J genes are TRBV5-1 and TRBJ1-1; 9 bases fit TRBD1. CDR1 is SGHRS and CDR2 is YFSETQ in the germline V gene. The CDR3 has 14 residues. V lost 4 bases, J lost 5 bases, and 6 bases stayed unmatched. CDR3 region: CASSPGQGYTEAFF. Written as DNA, the CDR3 is TGCGCCAGCAGCCCGGGACAGGGATATACTGAAGCTTTCTTT.

The rearrangement uses TRBV5-8 and TRBJ1-2; 7 positions match TRBD1. This CDR3 contains 15 residues. V was pared by 4 bases and J by 4 bases, with 10 bases of the junction left unmatched. Looked up from germline, CDR1 is SGHTS and CDR2 is YDEGEE. CDR3 coding DNA: TGTGCCAGCAGCCTAACGGGACAGAGTCCCTATGGCTACACCTTC. Encoded protein: CASSLTGQSPYGYTF.

This clone showed up just a few times. The chain employs TRBV9 and TRBJ1-3; no definite D call. V lost 0 bases, J lost 0 bases, and 7 bases lay in between. Germline CDR1 and CDR2: SGDLS and YYNGEE. There are 15 residues in the CDR3. CDR3 coding DNA: TGTGCCAGCAGCGTAGACATACCCTCTGGAAACACCATATATTTT. This sequence encodes CASSVDIPSGNTIYF. Filled out from reference TRBV9 and TRBJ1-3, the complete variable domain reads DSGVTQTPKHLITATGQRVTLRCSPRSGDLSVYWYQQSLDQGLQFLIQYYNGEERAKGNILERFSAQQFPDLHSELNLSSLELGDSALYFCASSVDIPSGNTIYFGEGSWLTVV.